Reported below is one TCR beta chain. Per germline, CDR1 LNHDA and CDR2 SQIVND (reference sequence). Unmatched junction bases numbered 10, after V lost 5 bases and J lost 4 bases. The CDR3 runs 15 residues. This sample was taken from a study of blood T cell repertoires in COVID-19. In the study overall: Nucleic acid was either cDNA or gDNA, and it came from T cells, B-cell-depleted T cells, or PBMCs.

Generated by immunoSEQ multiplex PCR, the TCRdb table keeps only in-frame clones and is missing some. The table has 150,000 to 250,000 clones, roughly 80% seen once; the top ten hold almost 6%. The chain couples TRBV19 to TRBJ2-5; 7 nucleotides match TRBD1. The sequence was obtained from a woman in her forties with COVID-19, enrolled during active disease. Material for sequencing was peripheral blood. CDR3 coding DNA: TGTGCCAGTAGTGAATACAGGGGTAGAGGAGAGACCCAGTACTTC. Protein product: CASSEYRGRGETQYF.